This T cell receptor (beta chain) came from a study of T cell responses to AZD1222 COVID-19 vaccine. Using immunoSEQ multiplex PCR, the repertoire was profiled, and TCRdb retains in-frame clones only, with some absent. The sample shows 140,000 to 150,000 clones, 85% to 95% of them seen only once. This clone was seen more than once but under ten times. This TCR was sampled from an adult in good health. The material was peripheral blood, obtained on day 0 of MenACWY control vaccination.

The chain's CDR3 is CASSQDTSGYNEQFF. The DNA of the CDR3 is TGTGCCAGCAGCCAAGATACTAGCGGGTACAATGAGCAGTTCTTC. The rearrangement links TRBV4-2 to TRBJ2-1; TRBD2 matches 9 bases. Germline values: CDR1 LGHNA, CDR2 YNFKEQ. With V trimmed by 0 bases and J by 4 bases, 1 base remained unmatched. The CDR3 has 15 amino acids.